This TCR beta chain was observed in a study of control samples from healthy donors and cancer patients. V was trimmed by 0 bases and J by 1 base, leaving 9 bases between them. The CDR3 totals 16 residues. Germline V gene data show CDR1 as SGHAT and CDR2 as FQNNGV. The protocol was immunoSEQ multiplex PCR, while the TCRdb copy is restricted to in-frame clones and leaves out a portion. Altogether approximately 90,000 clones are present, roughly 80% being singletons, with the ten largest covering around 40%. Sequencing input: PBMCs. V is TRBV11-2 and J is TRBJ2-2; D unresolved. The sequence was collected from a man in his 70s with lung cancer. The CDR3 loop is CASSLDGRMNTGELFF. CDR3 nucleotide sequence: TGTGCCAGCAGCTTAGATGGCAGGATGAACACCGGGGAGCTGTTTTTT.